The T cell receptor (beta chain) under discussion was sequenced for a study of shared clonotypes between healthy human individuals. The CDR3 consists of 16 residues. Germline V gene data show CDR1 as LGHNA and CDR2 as YSLEER. Trimming took 4 bases from V and 4 from J, leaving 19 bases between them. CD45RO-negative CD8 cells positively selected for CCR7 made up the naive population, which excluded terminally differentiated effector memory CD45RA+ cells. Adults of Caucasian background living in Nashville, Tennessee made up all donors. Points from the study as a whole: With few donors, the genetic and exposure-history diversity represented was limited. Measured sharing among donors was expected to vary with sequencing depth.

Running of the assay took place at deep level. TCRdb's copy holds only in-frame clones and misses some; the assay was immunoSEQ multiplex PCR. The sample includes about 2.1 million clones, about 94% of them seen just once. About this clone itself: The target antigen is unknown.

Sequencing was performed on naive CD8+ T cells from PBMCs. The receptor was isolated from a man younger than 35 in good health. Some clones in this sample may be carry-over from other donors' samples. The chain employs TRBV4-3 and TRBJ1-1; perhaps TRBD1 as D (5 bases). The CDR3: CASSPDWGEGRTEAFF. Written as DNA, the CDR3 is TGCGCCAGCAGCCCGGATTGGGGGGAAGGACGCACTGAAGCTTTCTTT.